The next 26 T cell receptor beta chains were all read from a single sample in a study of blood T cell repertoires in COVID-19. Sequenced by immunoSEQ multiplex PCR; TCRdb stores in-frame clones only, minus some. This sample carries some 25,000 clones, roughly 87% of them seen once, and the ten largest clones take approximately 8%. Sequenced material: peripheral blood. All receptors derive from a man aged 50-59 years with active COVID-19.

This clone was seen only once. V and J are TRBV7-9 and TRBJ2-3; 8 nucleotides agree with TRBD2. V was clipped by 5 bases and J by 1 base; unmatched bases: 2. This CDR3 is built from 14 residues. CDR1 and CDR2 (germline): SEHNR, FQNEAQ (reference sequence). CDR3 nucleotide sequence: TGTGCCAGCAGCCCGACTAGCGGCACAGATACGCAGTATTTT. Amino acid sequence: CASSPTSGTDTQYF.

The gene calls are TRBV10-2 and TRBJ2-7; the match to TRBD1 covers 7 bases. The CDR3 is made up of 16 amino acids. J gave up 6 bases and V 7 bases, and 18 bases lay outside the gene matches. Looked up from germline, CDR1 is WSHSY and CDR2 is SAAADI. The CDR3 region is CASTDPRTGGRAEQYF. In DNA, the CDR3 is TGCGCCAGCACTGATCCTAGGACAGGAGGTCGGGCCGAGCAGTACTTC.

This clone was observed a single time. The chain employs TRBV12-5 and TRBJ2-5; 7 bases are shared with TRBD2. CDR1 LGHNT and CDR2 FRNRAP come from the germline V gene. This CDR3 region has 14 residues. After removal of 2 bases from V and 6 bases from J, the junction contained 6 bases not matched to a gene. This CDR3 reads CASGLSGMMKTQYF. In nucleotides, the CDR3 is TGTGCTAGTGGTTTGAGCGGGATGATGAAGACCCAGTACTTC.

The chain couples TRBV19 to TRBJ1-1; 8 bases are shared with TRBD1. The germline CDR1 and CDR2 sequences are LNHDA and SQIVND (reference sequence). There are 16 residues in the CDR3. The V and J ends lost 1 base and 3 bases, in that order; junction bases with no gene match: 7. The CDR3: CASSIGPGGLDTEAFF. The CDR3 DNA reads TGTGCCAGTAGTATAGGACCAGGGGGCTTGGACACTGAAGCTTTCTTT.

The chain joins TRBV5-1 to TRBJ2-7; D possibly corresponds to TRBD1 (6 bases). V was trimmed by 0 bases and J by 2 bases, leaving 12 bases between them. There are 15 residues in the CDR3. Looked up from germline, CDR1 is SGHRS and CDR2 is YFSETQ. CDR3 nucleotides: TGCGCCAGCAGCTTGGGGACAGCCAGTACCTACGAGCAGTACTTC. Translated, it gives CASSLGTASTYEQYF.

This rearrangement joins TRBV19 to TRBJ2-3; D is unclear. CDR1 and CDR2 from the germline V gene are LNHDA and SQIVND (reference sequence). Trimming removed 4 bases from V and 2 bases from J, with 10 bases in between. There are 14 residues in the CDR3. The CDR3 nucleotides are TGTGCCAGTAGTAATAACTATCTCACAGATACGCAGTATTTT. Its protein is CASSNNYLTDTQYF. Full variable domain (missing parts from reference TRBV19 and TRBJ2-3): DGGITQSPKYLFRKEGQNVTLSCEQNLNHDAMYWYRQDPGQGLRLIYYSQIVNDFQKGDIAEGYSVSREKKESFPLTVTSAQKNPTAFYLCASSNNYLTDTQYFGPGTRLTVL.

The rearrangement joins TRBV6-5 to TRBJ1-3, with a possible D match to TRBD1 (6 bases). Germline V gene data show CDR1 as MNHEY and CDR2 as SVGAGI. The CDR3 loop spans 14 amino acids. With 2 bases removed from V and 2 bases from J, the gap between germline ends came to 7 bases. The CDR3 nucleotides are TGTGCCAGCAGTTACGGGGGCACTGGAAACACCATATATTTT. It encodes CASSYGGTGNTIYF.

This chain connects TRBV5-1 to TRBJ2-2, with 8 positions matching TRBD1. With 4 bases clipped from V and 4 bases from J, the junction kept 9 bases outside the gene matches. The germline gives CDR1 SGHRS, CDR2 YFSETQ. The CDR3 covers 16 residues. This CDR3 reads CASSLTPQGGTGELFF. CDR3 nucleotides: TGCGCCAGCAGCCTCACACCACAGGGGGGCACCGGGGAGCTGTTTTTT.

The CDR3 loop reads CASAGLTSGRSGSYNEQFF. The DNA of the CDR3 is TGTGCCAGTGCCGGGCTGACTAGCGGTAGATCAGGCTCCTACAATGAGCAGTTCTTC. The V and J genes are TRBV2 and TRBJ2-1; the match to TRBD2 covers 9 bases. From germline, CDR1 is SNHLY and CDR2 FYNNEI. The length of the CDR3 is 19 residues. V gave up 9 bases and J gave up 0 bases; unmatched junction bases: 18.

The CDR3 sequence is CASSGGTSAYNEQFF. CDR3 nucleotide sequence: TGCGCCAGCAGTGGCGGGACTAGCGCCTACAATGAGCAGTTCTTC. The genes are TRBV10-2 and TRBJ2-1; 10 nucleotides match TRBD2. Germline trimming cut 4 bases from V and 2 bases from J; bases unmatched to any gene: 2. The germline V gene has CDR1 WSHSY and CDR2 SAAADI. The CDR3 length is 15 residues.

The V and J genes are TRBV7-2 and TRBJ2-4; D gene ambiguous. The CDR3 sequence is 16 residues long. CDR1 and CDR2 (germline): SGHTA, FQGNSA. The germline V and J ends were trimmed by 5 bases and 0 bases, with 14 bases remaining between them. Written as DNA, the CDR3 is TGTGCCAGCAGCCAGAGACAAAAACTAGCCAAAAACATTCAGTACTTC. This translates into CASSQRQKLAKNIQYF.

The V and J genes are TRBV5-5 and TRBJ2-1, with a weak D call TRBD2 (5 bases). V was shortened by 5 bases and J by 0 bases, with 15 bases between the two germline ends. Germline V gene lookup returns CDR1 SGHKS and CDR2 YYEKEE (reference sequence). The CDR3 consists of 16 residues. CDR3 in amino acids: CASRNSDLSSYNEQFF. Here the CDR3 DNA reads TGTGCCAGCAGGAATAGCGATCTTAGCTCCTACAATGAGCAGTTCTTC.

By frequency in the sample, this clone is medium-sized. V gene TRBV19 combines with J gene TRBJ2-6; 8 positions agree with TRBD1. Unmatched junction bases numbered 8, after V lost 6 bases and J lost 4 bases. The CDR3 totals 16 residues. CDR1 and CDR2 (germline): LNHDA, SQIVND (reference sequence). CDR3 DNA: TGTGCCAGTAGCCGACAGGGGTCTGGCGGGGCCAACGTCCTGACTTTC. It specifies CASSRQGSGGANVLTF. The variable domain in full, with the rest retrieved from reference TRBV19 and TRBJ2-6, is DGGITQSPKYLFRKEGQNVTLSCEQNLNHDAMYWYRQDPGQGLRLIYYSQIVNDFQKGDIAEGYSVSREKKESFPLTVTSAQKNPTAFYLCASSRQGSGGANVLTFGAGSRLTVL.

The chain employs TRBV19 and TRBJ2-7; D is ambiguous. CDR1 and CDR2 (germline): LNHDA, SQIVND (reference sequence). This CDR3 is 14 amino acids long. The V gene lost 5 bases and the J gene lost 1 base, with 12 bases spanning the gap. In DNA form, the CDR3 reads TGTGCCAGTAGTTTTACAGTAACGTCCTACGAGCAGTACTTC. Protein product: CASSFTVTSYEQYF.

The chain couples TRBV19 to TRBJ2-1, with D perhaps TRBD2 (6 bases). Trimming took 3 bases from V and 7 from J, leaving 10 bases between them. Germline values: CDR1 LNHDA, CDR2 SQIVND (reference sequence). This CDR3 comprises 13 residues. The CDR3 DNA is TGTGCCAGTAGTATGCAACTAGCTAATGAGCAGTTCTTC. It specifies CASSMQLANEQFF.

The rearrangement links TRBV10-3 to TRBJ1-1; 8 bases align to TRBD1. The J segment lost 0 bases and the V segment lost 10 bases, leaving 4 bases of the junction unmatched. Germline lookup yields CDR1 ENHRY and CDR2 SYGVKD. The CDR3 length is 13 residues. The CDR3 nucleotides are TGTGCCACCGAACAGGGGGTGAACACTGAAGCTTTCTTT. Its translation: CATEQGVNTEAFF.

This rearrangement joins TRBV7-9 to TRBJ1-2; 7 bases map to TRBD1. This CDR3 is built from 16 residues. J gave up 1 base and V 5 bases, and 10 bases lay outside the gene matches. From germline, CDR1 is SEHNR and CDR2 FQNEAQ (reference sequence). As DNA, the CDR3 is TGTGCCAGCAGCCGAACTAGGACAGGAGATAACTATGGCTACACCTTC. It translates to CASSRTRTGDNYGYTF.

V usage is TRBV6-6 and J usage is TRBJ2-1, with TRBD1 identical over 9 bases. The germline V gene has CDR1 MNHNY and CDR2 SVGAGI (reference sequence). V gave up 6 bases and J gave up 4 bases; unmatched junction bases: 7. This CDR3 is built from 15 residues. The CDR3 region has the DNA TGTGCCAGCAGCTTGGGACAGGGAGTATACAATGAGCAGTTCTTC. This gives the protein CASSLGQGVYNEQFF.

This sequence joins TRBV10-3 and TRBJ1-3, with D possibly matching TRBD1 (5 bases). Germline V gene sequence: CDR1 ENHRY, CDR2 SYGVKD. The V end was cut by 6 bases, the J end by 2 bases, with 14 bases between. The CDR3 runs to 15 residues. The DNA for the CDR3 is TGTGCCATCAGCGGGTCGCCGGGGGCTGGAAACACCATATATTTT. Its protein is CAISGSPGAGNTIYF.

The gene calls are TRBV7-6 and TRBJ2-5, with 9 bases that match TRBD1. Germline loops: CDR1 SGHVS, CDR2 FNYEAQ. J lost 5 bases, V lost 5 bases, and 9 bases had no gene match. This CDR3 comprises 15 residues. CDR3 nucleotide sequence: TGTGCCAGCAGCCACGGGACAGGGCTTGGGGAGACCCAGTACTTC. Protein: CASSHGTGLGETQYF.

The DNA for the CDR3 is TGTGCCAGCAGGTCTGACAGCTATGGCTACACCTTC. The encoded protein is CASRSDSYGYTF. This chain connects TRBV7-9 to TRBJ1-2, with D perhaps TRBD1 (5 bases). CDR3 size: 12 residues. The germline CDR1 and CDR2 sequences are SEHNR and FQNEAQ (reference sequence). V lost 6 bases and J lost 4, with 9 bases in between.

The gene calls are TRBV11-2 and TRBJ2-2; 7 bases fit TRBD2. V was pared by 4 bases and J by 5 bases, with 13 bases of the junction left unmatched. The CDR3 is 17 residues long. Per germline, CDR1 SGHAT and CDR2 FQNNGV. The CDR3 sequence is CASSYPGGGVGTGELFF. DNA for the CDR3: TGTGCCAGCAGCTACCCTGGGGGGGGAGTAGGAACCGGGGAGCTGTTTTTT.

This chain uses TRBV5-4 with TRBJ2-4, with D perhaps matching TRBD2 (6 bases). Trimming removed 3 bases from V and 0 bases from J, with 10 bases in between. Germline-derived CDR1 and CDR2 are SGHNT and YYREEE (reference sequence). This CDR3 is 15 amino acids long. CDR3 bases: TGTGCCAGCAGCTCCGGGACTGAAGCCAAAAACATTCAGTACTTC. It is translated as CASSSGTEAKNIQYF.

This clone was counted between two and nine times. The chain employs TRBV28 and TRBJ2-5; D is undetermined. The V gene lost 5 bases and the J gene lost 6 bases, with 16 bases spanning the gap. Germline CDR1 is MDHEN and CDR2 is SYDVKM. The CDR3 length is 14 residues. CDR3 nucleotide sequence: TGTGCCAGCAGTCCCCCGCAGGTTACCCAGACCCAGTACTTC. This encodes CASSPPQVTQTQYF.

The CDR3 nucleotides are TGCGCCAGCAGCCTGGGACGGAGTAATGAAAAACTGTTTTTT. This gives the protein CASSLGRSNEKLFF. J is TRBJ1-4 and V is TRBV5-1, with D maybe TRBD1 (5 bases). With 4 bases removed from V and 4 bases from J, the gap between germline ends came to 11 bases. Germline V lookup: CDR1 SGHRS, CDR2 YFSETQ. This CDR3 region has 14 residues.

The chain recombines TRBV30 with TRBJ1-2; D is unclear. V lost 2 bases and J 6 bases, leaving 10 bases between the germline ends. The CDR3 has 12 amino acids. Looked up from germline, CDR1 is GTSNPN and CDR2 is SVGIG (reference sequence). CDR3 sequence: CAWSFTRDGYTF. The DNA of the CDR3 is TGTGCCTGGAGTTTTACTAGGGATGGCTACACCTTC.